What follows are 19 T cell receptor beta chains derived from one specimen sequenced in a study of T cell repertoires in cytomegalovirus infection. TCRdb reprocessed the reads with MiXCR, giving one entry per CDR3 protein. Among about 230,000 distinct CDR3 sequences listed, roughly 22% were seen once. Input material: CD8+ T cells from PBMCs. The receptors stem from a human donor in good health (CMV status not recorded). Some clones in this sample may be carry-over from other donors' samples.

This clonotype has just a few counts. The gene calls are TRBV6-8 and TRBJ2-3; 10 bases are shared with TRBD2. V was clipped by 2 bases and J by 5 bases; unmatched bases: 4. Germline V lookup: CDR1 MNHGY, CDR2 SAAAGT. The CDR3 consists of 15 residues. This CDR3 is CASSYSGGAGDTQYF. DNA for the CDR3: TGTGCCAGCAGTTACAGCGGGGGGGCCGGAGATACGCAGTATTTT.

The chain joins TRBV30 to TRBJ1-2; D possibly corresponds to TRBD1 (5 bases). CDR3 length: 13 amino acids. From germline, CDR1 is GTSNPN and CDR2 SVGIG (reference sequence). Between the trimmed V and J ends, which lost 4 bases and 2 bases, there was a span of 11 bases. CDR3 sequence: CAWKVGVNYGYTF. As DNA, the CDR3 is TGTGCCTGGAAAGTGGGGGTGAACTATGGCTACACCTTC. The entire variable domain, with the rest obtained from reference TRBV30 and TRBJ1-2, is as follows: SQTIHQWPATLVQPVGSPLSLECTVEGTSNPNLYWYRQAAGRGLQLLFYSVGIGQISSEVPQNLSASRPQDRQFILSSKKLLLSDSGFYLCAWKVGVNYGYTFGSGTRLTVV.

This clonotype appeared many times. This chain connects TRBV25-1 to TRBJ1-2; D might be TRBD1 (5 bases). In germline, CDR1 is MGHDK, CDR2 SYGVNS. This CDR3 region has 13 residues. V lost 3 bases and J 4 bases, leaving 9 bases between the germline ends. The CDR3 here is CASSDAGSYGYTF. The CDR3 coding sequence is TGTGCCAGCAGTGATGCAGGGTCCTATGGCTACACCTTC.

The table lists this clonotype with a count of one. The chain uses TRBV7-6 and TRBJ2-1; D not certain. The CDR3 runs to 13 residues. Between the trimmed V and J ends, which lost 5 bases and 3 bases, there was a span of 8 bases. Germline CDR1 reads SGHVS; CDR2 reads FNYEAQ. This CDR3 reads CASSPLVYNEQFF. CDR3 DNA: TGTGCCAGCAGCCCGCTTGTCTACAATGAGCAGTTCTTC.

The genes are TRBV4-1 and TRBJ2-3, with D possibly matching TRBD2 (5 bases). From germline, CDR1 is MGHRA and CDR2 YSYEKL. With 2 bases removed from V and 5 bases from J, the gap between germline ends came to 26 bases. CDR3 length: 19 amino acids. CDR3 bases: TGCGCCAGCAGCCAAAGCCCCTCCTCTACTAGAGGGTTGGGAGATACGCAGTATTTT. This gives the protein CASSQSPSSTRGLGDTQYF.

The CDR3 spells CAARGGATEAFF. As DNA, the CDR3 is TGTGCCGCTAGAGGGGGGGCGACTGAAGCTTTCTTT. The chain uses TRBV7-9 and TRBJ1-1; a possible D gene is TRBD1 (6 bases). The CDR3 covers 12 residues. Germline CDR1 and CDR2: SEHNR and FQNEAQ (reference sequence). Trimming removed 11 bases from V and 5 bases from J, with 15 bases in between.

A note on this clonotype: At one end the junction does not follow the germline gene, possibly because of a read error. The V and J genes are TRBV7-9 and TRBJ2-7, with D perhaps matching TRBD1 (6 bases). The CDR3 length is 11 residues. Germline V lookup: CDR1 SEHNR, CDR2 FQNEAQ (reference sequence). The CDR3 DNA follows: TGTACCAGCAGCGTAGGGGGCGAGCAGTACTTC. Translated, it gives CTSSVGGEQYF.

The V call is TRBV2, the J call TRBJ1-1, with D uncertain. V was trimmed by 3 bases and J by 0 bases, leaving 5 bases between them. Germline CDR1 and CDR2: SNHLY and FYNNEI. The CDR3 spans 13 residues. This CDR3 is CASSETLNTEAFF. CDR3 sequence (DNA): TGTGCCAGCAGTGAGACCCTGAACACTGAAGCTTTCTTT.

The chain links TRBV12-3 or TRBV12-4 to TRBJ1-2; a possible D gene is TRBD1 (5 bases). The CDR3 length is 14 residues. The ends were cut back, 6 bases at V and 7 bases at J, with 18 bases in the middle. This CDR3 is CASSLGAPSGGYTF. Written as DNA, the CDR3 is TGTGCCAGCAGCCTAGGGGCCCCCTCGGGTGGCTACACCTTC.

The rearrangement uses TRBV13 and TRBJ1-6; 8 bases are shared with TRBD1. This CDR3 region has 20 residues. Germline trimming cut 4 bases from V and 6 bases from J; bases unmatched to any gene: 20. Germline V gives CDR1 PRHDT, CDR2 FYEKMQ (reference sequence). The CDR3 bases are TGTGCCAGCAGCTCGACACCGGCGGCGCGTGTTGACAGGGGTAATTCACCCCTCCACTTT. Its protein is CASSSTPAARVDRGNSPLHF.

The V gene is TRBV29-1, the J gene TRBJ2-3, with 10 bases aligning to TRBD2. J lost 3 bases, V lost 4 bases, and 4 bases had no gene match. The germline gives CDR1 SQVTM, CDR2 ANQGSEA. This CDR3 has 14 residues. In DNA form, the CDR3 reads TGCAGCGTTGGAAGCGGGGGGGAGACAGATACGCAGTATTTT. Protein product: CSVGSGGETDTQYF.

The chain combines TRBV4-1 with TRBJ2-7; 8 bases match TRBD1. Trimming removed 1 base from V and 7 bases from J; junction bases left unmatched: 9. Germline loops: CDR1 MGHRA, CDR2 YSYEKL. The CDR3 spans 15 residues. CDR3 DNA sequence: TGCGCCAGCAGCCAAGGGACAGGGTTGGTTGAGGAGCAGTACTTC. The encoded protein is CASSQGTGLVEEQYF.

A remark on this clonotype: This could be a read error, since a much larger clone is one nucleotide away. This sequence joins TRBV24-1 and TRBJ2-3; a possible D gene is TRBD2 (5 bases). CDR1 and CDR2 from the germline V gene are KGHDR and SFDVKD. There are 13 residues in the CDR3. This CDR3 is CDTQDFRTDTQYF. The CDR3 DNA reads TGTGACACCCAGGACTTTCGCACAGATACGCAGTATTTT.

This clonotype has a count of ten or more. The V and J genes are TRBV7-8 and TRBJ1-1, with D perhaps matching TRBD1 (5 bases). Trimming left V 6 bases short and J 7 bases short, with 15 bases between. Germline values: CDR1 SGHVS, CDR2 FQNEAQ. The CDR3 is 13 residues long. Written as DNA, the CDR3 is TGTGCCAGCAGAGGGGCTCAGATCCATGAAGCTTTCTTT. Translation gives CASRGAQIHEAFF.

This clonotype turned up a few times. The genes are TRBV7-9 and TRBJ2-1, with unresolved D. The CDR3 sequence is 16 residues long. The germline CDR1 and CDR2 sequences are SEHNR and FQNEAQ (reference sequence). The ends were cut back, 5 bases at V and 0 bases at J, with 14 bases in the middle. The CDR3 nucleotides are TGTGCCAGCAGCCTACGTGGAACGGGCTCCTACAATGAGCAGTTCTTC. Its protein product is CASSLRGTGSYNEQFF.

A few counts support this clonotype. The chain joins TRBV2 to TRBJ2-1; D is tentatively TRBD1 or TRBD2 (5 bases each). CDR3 length: 14 residues. Trimming pared 8 bases from V and 4 bases from J, leaving 15 bases between. Germline V gives CDR1 SNHLY, CDR2 FYNNEI. For the CDR3, the DNA is TGTGCCAGCGGGCGGGCTGGGACGTACAATGAGCAGTTCTTC. Translation: CASGRAGTYNEQFF.

Only a few counts were recorded for this clonotype. The rearrangement links TRBV6-2 or TRBV6-3 to TRBJ2-2; the D gene is possibly TRBD1 (6 bases). V lost 4 bases and J lost 4, with 13 bases in between. This CDR3 is 15 amino acids long. Germline V gene sequence: CDR1 MNHEY, CDR2 SVGEGT. CDR3 region: CASSSASGATGELFF. In DNA form, the CDR3 reads TGTGCCAGCAGTTCAGCCTCAGGGGCCACCGGGGAGCTGTTTTTT.

This chain uses TRBV30 with TRBJ1-1; D is unclear. The CDR3 contains 13 residues. Germline V gives CDR1 GTSNPN, CDR2 SVGIG (reference sequence). V lost 1 base and J lost 3, with 9 bases in between. The CDR3 DNA sequence: TGTGCCTGGAGTGATTGGGGAGACACTGAAGCTTTCTTT. Amino acids: CAWSDWGDTEAFF.

The rearrangement uses TRBV5-4 and TRBJ2-7; TRBD1 is a possible D gene (5 bases). Germline V gene lookup returns CDR1 SGHNT and CDR2 YYREEE (reference sequence). Trimming left V 0 bases short and J 2 bases short, with 12 bases between. This CDR3 spans 15 amino acids. The CDR3: CASSLVAGNTYEQYF. CDR3 DNA sequence: TGTGCCAGCAGCTTGGTGGCAGGGAATACCTACGAGCAGTACTTC.